This T cell receptor beta chain was profiled in a study of post-analysis software for immune sequencing data. Built from TCR beta cDNA, the libraries had unique molecular identifiers in them. TCRdb independently ran MiXCR on the PCR reads; one entry per CDR3 protein. The data hold roughly 540,000 distinct CDR3 sequences, with around a third observed a single time. In germline, CDR1 is SGHDT, CDR2 YYEEEE. This CDR3 region has 13 residues. V shed 1 base and J 12 bases; nucleotides not matched to a gene: 5. General study results and limits: The study found TRBV5-6, TRBV5-1 and TRBV20-1 among five or six TRBV segments more frequent in patients than controls. There was significantly lower normalized Chao1 diversity in multiple sclerosis patients than in controls.

Many counts were recorded for this clonotype. The target antigen is unknown. The clonotype originates from a girl aged 2 to 17 with multiple sclerosis. The gene calls are TRBV5-6 and TRBJ2-1, with 9 nucleotides matching TRBD1. The sequencing input was blood. CDR3 DNA sequence: TGTGCCAGCAGCTTGTGGGGACAGGGCGGGCAGTTCTTC. Encoded protein: CASSLWGQGGQFF.